What follows is one TCR beta chain and its context. The sample contains more than one DNA sequence encoding this CDR3. The data originate from a study of CD8+ T cells in alopecia areata. For the study at large: Severity of treated patients was scored by affected scalp percentage.

The sequencing template was cDNA reverse transcribed from extracted RNA. Generated by immunoSEQ multiplex PCR, the TCRdb table keeps only in-frame clones and is missing some. Of 95,000 to 100,000 clones in the sample, about 61% were seen once. V dropped 3 bases and J dropped 10 bases, with 12 bases sitting between them. Germline V gene sequence: CDR1 SQVTM, CDR2 ANQGSEA. CDR3 length equals 11 residues. Treatment reported: oral pan-JAK inhibitor, 5-10 mg twice daily. The receptor comes from a human donor with alopecia areata. The material sequenced was CD8+ T cells sorted from blood, taken at approximately week 61, from a patient treated with tofacitinib. V is TRBV29-1 and J is TRBJ1-1; TRBD1 might be the D (5 bases). CDR3 residues: CSVDSAGRAFF. DNA of the CDR3: TGCAGCGTTGATTCTGCAGGGCGAGCTTTCTTT.